Given below is one T cell receptor (beta chain) in context. Its cognate antigen has yet to be identified. The input lacks base qualities; no much larger clone sits a single base away. These data belong to a study of blood T cell repertoires in COVID-19 (dated by TCRdb to 2020 to 2022). Regarding the study in general: Collaborator samples came from the United States, Italy and Spain and covered acute and convalescent phases of COVID-19. The material from the prospective study consisted of cDNA or gDNA derived from T cells, B-cell-depleted T cells, or PBMCs. Deeply sampled blood TCRbeta repertoires from subjects exposed to, actively infected with, or recovered from COVID-19 were included in the dataset. A freely available public database, intended as a resource for researchers studying the immune response to SARS-CoV-2, is where the repertoires were released. The samples were drawn from the first 160 participants of the ongoing ImmuneRACE study and from 1,200 or so subjects provided by 6 global collaborators. The sample metadata nearly always contained a de-identified subject ID, COVID-19 status, age in years and sex. Where available, HLA class I and class II types were taken from metadata supplied by the sample provider and were not determined by assay-based typing. The investigation overall reported the following: How much clinical and demographic metadata was included differed by source and by participant, and the metadata was provided uncurated.

The CDR3 runs 16 amino acids, cysteine and phenylalanine included. The DNA shown is the 48-base CDR3, in frame from base 1. The germline V gene encodes CDR1 KGHDR and CDR2 SFDVKD. V sheds 2 bases and J sheds 0 bases, leaving 11 bases between their ends. TCRbeta CDR3 regions were amplified from genomic DNA by means of the immunoSEQ Assay, a bias-controlled multiplex PCR. The original methods were these. The number of nucleated cells in each sample was estimated from the amplification of reference gene primers within the assay. To quantify the absolute abundance of each unique TCRbeta CDR3 rearrangement, sequence reads were collapsed and filtered. Productive Simpson clonality was computed per sample as the square root of Simpson's diversity index over productive rearrangements. The table was pulled from immuneACCESS by TCRdb, which kept in-frame rearrangements only. Such tables lose some clones; where checked, under half of the loss comes from unresolved V genes, and the rest has no known cause. That table gives V, J and clone size, and the DNA gave D and trimming. Within this sample are 200,000 to 250,000 clones, with 80% of them counted one time only. More than 10% of the sample comes from the top ten.

The collaborating institutions used their own protocols to collect whole blood in K2EDTA tubes. Collaborator samples were shipped for TCRbeta analysis as frozen whole blood, isolated PBMCs, or DNA extracted from either sample type. The TCR sequence derives from a human donor in a cohort sampled during active COVID-19. Recombination linked TRBV24-1 to TRBJ2-3, with the D gene uncertain. Sequenced input: peripheral blood. The CDR3 region: CATSDSYYSSTDTQYF. In nucleotides, the sequence is TGTGCCACCAGTGATTCATACTACTCTAGCACAGATACGCAGTATTTT.